Presented here are 24 T cell receptor beta chains from one specimen sequenced in a study of blood T cells in healthy people across ages. Primed by a sample-barcoded 5' primer and a J-beta primer mix, a second PCR proceeded for 7 to 11 cycles. TCRdb redid the calling of the 5' RACE reads with MiXCR, one entry per CDR3 protein. Of about 780,000 distinct CDR3 sequences detected, 35% to 50% appear once; the ten largest clones hold less than 20%. The sample consisted of blood. The receptor source for this set is an elderly man in good health.

The chain links TRBV5-1 to TRBJ2-7; possibly TRBD1 for D (5 bases). With 0 bases removed from V and 0 bases from J, the gap between germline ends came to 10 bases. Germline assignment: CDR1 SGHRS and CDR2 YFSETQ. The CDR3 contains 15 residues. CDR3 nucleotides: TGCGCCAGCAGCTTGGATCCAGGGTTCTCCTACGAGCAGTACTTC. This gives the protein CASSLDPGFSYEQYF.

The CDR3 bases are TGTGCCAGCCGCCCACACGACAGGGTTTACGAGCAGTACTTC. Translated: CASRPHDRVYEQYF. The rearrangement links TRBV25-1 to TRBJ2-5, with TRBD1 identical over 7 bases. The J call may be wrong; the DNA end is better matched by TRBJ2-7. Germline assignment: CDR1 MGHDK and CDR2 SYGVNS. This CDR3 has 14 residues.

A few counts support this clonotype. The chain's CDR3 is CSALDRGQETQYF. CDR3 in DNA: TGCAGCGCCCTGGACAGGGGCCAAGAGACCCAGTACTTC. The chain recombines TRBV29-1 with TRBJ2-5; 9 nucleotides match TRBD1. V lost 7 bases, J lost 1 base, and 4 bases stayed unmatched. The CDR3 covers 13 residues. Germline V gives CDR1 SQVTM, CDR2 ANQGSEA.

The chain has TRBV18 and TRBJ1-1; 7 bases map to TRBD1. After removal of 4 bases from V and 3 bases from J, the junction contained 2 bases not matched to a gene. Looked up from germline, CDR1 is KGHSH and CDR2 is LQKENI. The CDR3 is 13 amino acids. CDR3 amino acids: CASSRGQDTEAFF. The CDR3 DNA reads as TGTGCCAGCTCACGAGGACAGGACACTGAAGCTTTCTTT. The variable domain in full, with the rest retrieved from reference TRBV18 and TRBJ1-1, is NAGVMQNPRHLVRRRGQEARLRCSPMKGHSHVYWYRQLPEEGLKFMVYLQKENIIDESGMPKERFSAEFPKEGPSILRIQQVVRGDSAAYFCASSRGQDTEAFFGQGTRLTVV.

This clonotype was detected only a few times. The chain has TRBV7-2 and TRBJ1-4; a possible D gene is TRBD1 (5 bases). Trimming left V 3 bases short and J 3 bases short, with 8 bases between. The CDR3 spans 14 residues. Germline V CDR1 and CDR2: SGHTA, FQGNSA. The CDR3 sequence is CASSFAGANEKLFF. The CDR3 DNA is TGTGCCAGCAGCTTCGCGGGGGCTAATGAAAAACTGTTTTTT.

This clonotype was detected many times. The chain carries TRBV10-2 and TRBJ2-7; D is uncertain. CDR1 is WSHSY, CDR2 SAAADI, per germline. The CDR3 is 14 amino acids. The V end was cut by 0 bases, the J end by 7 bases, with 13 bases between. DNA for the CDR3: TGCGCCAGCAGTGAGTCCCCTGGACGTGGAGAGCAGTACTTC. Translating gives CASSESPGRGEQYF.

This clonotype appeared a few times. J is TRBJ2-3 and V is TRBV12-3 or TRBV12-4; D is ambiguous. The CDR3 is 14 amino acids. V shed 5 bases and J shed 1 base, with 10 bases lying between them. Written as DNA, the CDR3 is TGTGCCAGCAGTGTGTCCAGCGGCACAGATACGCAGTATTTT. Residues: CASSVSSGTDTQYF.

A note on this clonotype: A read error may be the cause here, since a much bigger clone is one base away. J is TRBJ2-3 and V is TRBV5-1; no clear D. Between the trimmed V and J ends, which lost 7 bases and 6 bases, there was a span of 18 bases. The germline gives CDR1 SGHRS, CDR2 YFSETQ. This CDR3 region has 14 residues. CDR3 nucleotides: TGCGCCAGCTGCACCGTACGGAGTGGTGATACGCAGTATTTT. This codes for CASCTVRSGDTQYF.

This chain links TRBV7-2 with TRBJ2-5; D is ambiguous. The V gene's germline CDR1 is SGHTA and CDR2 FQGNSA. The CDR3 extends over 13 amino acids. Trimming shortened V by 5 bases and J by 7 bases, and 14 bases separated the two germline ends. CDR3 coding DNA: TGTGCCAGCAGCCATGGTCCCCCCAGGACCCAGTACTTC. The encoded protein is CASSHGPPRTQYF.

A word on this clonotype: This may be a read error, as it is one base from a much larger clone. The chain has TRBV28 and TRBJ2-5, with D possibly being TRBD1 or TRBD2 (7 bases each). This CDR3 comprises 14 residues. Germline V gives CDR1 MDHEN, CDR2 SYDVKM. The germline V and J ends were trimmed by 5 bases and 3 bases, with 13 bases remaining between them. The CDR3 coding sequence is TGTGCCAGCAGTGGGGGGGACAGAGAAGAGACCCAGTACTTC. Protein: CASSGGDREETQYF.

Here the CDR3 DNA reads TGTGCCAGCAGCCCAAACGGGGGGCTGGACTATGGCTACACCTTC. Translating gives CASSPNGGLDYGYTF. The gene calls are TRBV7-9 and TRBJ1-2; D perhaps matches TRBD1 (6 bases). Germline-derived CDR1 and CDR2 are SEHNR and FQNEAQ (reference sequence). CDR3 length: 15 amino acids. V was trimmed by 5 bases and J by 3 bases, leaving 16 bases between them.

J is TRBJ1-5 and V is TRBV2; the D is unclear. Germline loops: CDR1 SNHLY, CDR2 FYNNEI. CDR3 length: 12 residues. V lost 8 bases to trimming and J lost 1 base, with 6 bases between them. CDR3 DNA: TGTGCCAGCGACGGGAGCAATCAGCCCCAGCATTTT. It encodes CASDGSNQPQHF.

The chain recombines TRBV20-1 with TRBJ2-3; possible D gene TRBD2, 5 bases. V was cut by 5 bases and J by 2 bases, with 20 bases left in between. The CDR3 extends over 16 amino acids. The germline V gene has CDR1 DFQATT and CDR2 SNEGSKA (reference sequence). The CDR3 spells CSAPPREIRFTDTQYF. As DNA, the CDR3 is TGCAGTGCTCCCCCGAGGGAAATTAGATTCACAGATACGCAGTATTTT.

The V call is TRBV6-1, the J call TRBJ2-3, with 9 bases that match TRBD2. V lost 0 bases and J lost 4; bases outside the gene matches: 5. The CDR3 length is 16 residues. Per the germline V gene, CDR1 is MNHNS and CDR2 is SASEGT. CDR3: CASSEANAGGADTQYF. DNA of the CDR3: TGTGCCAGCAGTGAAGCTAATGCGGGAGGGGCAGATACGCAGTATTTT.

This clonotype was counted only a few times. A much larger clone lies one base from this, so it may be a read error. This rearrangement joins TRBV19 to TRBJ2-1, with 7 bases lining up with TRBD1. V shed 4 bases, J shed 10 bases, and the junction held 10 bases outside the gene matches. Germline V gives CDR1 LNHDA, CDR2 SQIVND (reference sequence). CDR3 length equals 14 residues. The CDR3 loop is CASSNQQGTYEQFF. CDR3 sequence (DNA): TGTGCCAGTAGTAACCAACAGGGGACCTACGAGCAGTTCTTC.

The chain is built from TRBV11-2 and TRBJ2-2; D perhaps matches TRBD2 (5 bases). Trimming shortened V by 1 base and J by 5 bases, and 8 bases separated the two germline ends. The CDR3 sequence is 14 residues long. From germline, CDR1 is SGHAT and CDR2 FQNNGV. CDR3 sequence (DNA): TGTGCCAGCAGCTTAGCCCTAGCTACCGGGGAGCTGTTTTTT. It codes for CASSLALATGELFF. The whole variable domain, filled in from reference TRBV11-2 and TRBJ2-2, reads EAGVAQSPRYKIIEKRQSVAFWCNPISGHATLYWYQQILGQGPKLLIQFQNNGVVDDSQLPKDRFSAERLKGVDSTLKIQPAKLEDSAVYLCASSLALATGELFFGEGSRLTVL.

This clonotype showed up just a few times. The genes are TRBV4-2 and TRBJ2-1; a weak D match, TRBD1 (7 bases). Trimming took off 0 bases at V and 7 bases at J, with 16 bases between the two ends. CDR3 length: 16 amino acids. Germline V gene data show CDR1 as LGHNA and CDR2 as YNFKEQ. This CDR3 is CASSQDTAGQRNEQFF. CDR3 bases: TGTGCCAGCAGCCAAGATACCGCGGGACAGAGGAATGAGCAGTTCTTC.

The V gene is TRBV2, the J gene TRBJ2-1; tentative D call: TRBD1 (6 bases). CDR3 length equals 14 residues. V lost 8 bases, J lost 5 bases, and 16 bases lay in between. Per germline, CDR1 SNHLY and CDR2 FYNNEI. CDR3 protein: CASARTANNNEQFF. The CDR3 DNA reads TGTGCCAGCGCACGGACAGCGAACAACAATGAGCAGTTCTTC.

The CDR3 sequence: CSVEFSYEQYF. In DNA, the CDR3 is TGCAGCGTTGAGTTCAGTTACGAGCAGTACTTC. J is TRBJ2-7 and V is TRBV29-1; D unclear. The CDR3 consists of 11 residues. CDR1 is SQVTM, CDR2 ANQGSEA, per germline. Trimming removed 3 bases from V and 4 bases from J, with 7 bases in between.

The rearrangement uses TRBV7-2 and TRBJ2-3, with D tentatively TRBD2 (6 bases). With 4 bases removed from V and 2 bases from J, the gap between germline ends came to 13 bases. This CDR3 is 15 amino acids long. Germline CDR1 and CDR2: SGHTA and FQGNSA. Written as DNA, the CDR3 is TGTGCCAGCAGCTCGGGACTCACCCCCACAGATACGCAGTATTTT. Protein: CASSSGLTPTDTQYF.

This chain uses TRBV2 with TRBJ2-5, with D perhaps TRBD1 or TRBD2 (5 bases each). V was cut by 4 bases and J by 4 bases, with 10 bases left in between. The CDR3 covers 13 residues. Germline CDR1 SNHLY, CDR2 FYNNEI. This chain's CDR3 is CASSAGHGETQYF. CDR3 sequence (DNA): TGTGCCAGCAGTGCGGGGCACGGAGAGACCCAGTACTTC.

In this sample, this clonotype turned up a few times. CDR3 in DNA: TGTGCCAGCAGCGTAGACCCAACGAACGAAAAACTGTTTTTT. Amino acid sequence: CASSVDPTNEKLFF. The genes are TRBV9 and TRBJ1-4; D gene unclear. The CDR3 is 14 amino acids. V shed 0 bases and J shed 8 bases, with 11 bases lying between them. Germline V gene lookup returns CDR1 SGDLS and CDR2 YYNGEE.

The chain uses TRBV5-1 and TRBJ2-3, with 13 bases aligning to TRBD2. Trimming took 4 bases from V and 1 from J; bases not matched to a gene: 3. The V gene's germline CDR1 is SGHRS and CDR2 YFSETQ. This CDR3 region has 16 residues. CDR3 amino acids: CASSGGTSGGTDTQYF. CDR3 DNA sequence: TGCGCCAGCAGCGGAGGGACTAGCGGGGGCACAGATACGCAGTATTTT.

This clonotype showed up just a few times. CDR3 in DNA: TGCAGTGCTAGTGTTACATCCACAGATACGCAGTATTTT. Protein product: CSASVTSTDTQYF. V gene TRBV20-1 combines with J gene TRBJ2-3; D is undetermined. Trimming took off 3 bases at V and 2 bases at J, with 9 bases between the two ends. CDR3 length: 13 residues. Germline lookup yields CDR1 DFQATT and CDR2 SNEGSKA (reference sequence).